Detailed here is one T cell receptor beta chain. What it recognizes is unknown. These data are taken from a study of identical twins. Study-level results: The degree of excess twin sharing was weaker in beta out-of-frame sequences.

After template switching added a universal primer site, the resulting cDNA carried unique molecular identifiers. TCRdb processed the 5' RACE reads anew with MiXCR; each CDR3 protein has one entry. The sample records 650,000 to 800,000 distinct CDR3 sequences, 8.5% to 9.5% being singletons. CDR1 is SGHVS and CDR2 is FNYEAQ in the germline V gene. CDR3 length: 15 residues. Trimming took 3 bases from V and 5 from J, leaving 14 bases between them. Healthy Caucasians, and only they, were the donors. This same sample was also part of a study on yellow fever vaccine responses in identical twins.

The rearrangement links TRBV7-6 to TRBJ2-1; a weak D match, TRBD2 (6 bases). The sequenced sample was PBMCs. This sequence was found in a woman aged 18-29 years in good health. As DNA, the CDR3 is TGTGCCAGCAGCTTCTTTTCCGGGGGTCACAATGAGCAGTTCTTC. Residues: CASSFFSGGHNEQFF.